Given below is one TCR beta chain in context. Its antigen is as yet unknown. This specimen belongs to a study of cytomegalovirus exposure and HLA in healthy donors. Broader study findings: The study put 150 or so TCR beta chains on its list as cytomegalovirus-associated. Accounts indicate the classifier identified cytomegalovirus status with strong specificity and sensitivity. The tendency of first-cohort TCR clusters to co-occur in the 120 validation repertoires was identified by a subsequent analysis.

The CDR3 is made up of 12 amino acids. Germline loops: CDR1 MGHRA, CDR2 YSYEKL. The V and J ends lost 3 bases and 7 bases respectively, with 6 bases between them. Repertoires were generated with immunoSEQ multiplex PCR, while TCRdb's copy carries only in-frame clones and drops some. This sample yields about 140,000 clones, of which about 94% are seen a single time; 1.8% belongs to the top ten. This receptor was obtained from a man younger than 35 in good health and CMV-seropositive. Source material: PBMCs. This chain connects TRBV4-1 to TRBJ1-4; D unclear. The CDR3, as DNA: TGCGCCAGCAGCCACCGGGGTGAAAAACTGTTTTTT. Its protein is CASSHRGEKLFF.